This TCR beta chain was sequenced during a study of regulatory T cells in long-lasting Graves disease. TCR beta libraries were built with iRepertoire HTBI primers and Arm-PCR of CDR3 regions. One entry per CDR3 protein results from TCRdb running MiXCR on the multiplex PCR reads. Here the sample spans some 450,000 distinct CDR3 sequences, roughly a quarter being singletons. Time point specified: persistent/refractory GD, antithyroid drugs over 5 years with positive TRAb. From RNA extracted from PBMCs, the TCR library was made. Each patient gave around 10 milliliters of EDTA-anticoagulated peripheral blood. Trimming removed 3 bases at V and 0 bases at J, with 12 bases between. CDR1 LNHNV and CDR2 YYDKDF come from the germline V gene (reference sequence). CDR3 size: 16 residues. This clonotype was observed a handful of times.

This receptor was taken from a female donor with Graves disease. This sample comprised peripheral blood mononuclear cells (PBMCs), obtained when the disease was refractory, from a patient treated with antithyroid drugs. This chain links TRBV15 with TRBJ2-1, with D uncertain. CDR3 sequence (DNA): TGTGCCACCAGCAGTCCTACGCCGAGCTCCTACAATGAGCAGTTCTTC. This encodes CATSSPTPSSYNEQFF.